The T cell receptor beta chain under discussion was sequenced for a study of ipilimumab plus nivolumab after autologous stem cell transplantation. TCRdb keeps only in-frame clones here, not all; method: immunoSEQ multiplex PCR. The sample records about 24,000 clones, 86% being singletons. Germline assignment: CDR1 SGHRS and CDR2 YFSETQ. The CDR3 sequence is 14 residues long. V shed 1 base and J shed 4 bases, with 8 bases lying between them. The rearrangement joins TRBV5-1 to TRBJ1-4, with D perhaps matching TRBD1 (5 bases). Sequences were derived from PBMCs, sampled in a trial of ipilimumab plus nivolumab as post-transplant consolidation. The clonotype was recovered from a male donor with diffuse large B-cell lymphoma. CDR3 sequence reads: CASSLRGFNEKLFF. CDR3 sequence (DNA): TGCGCCAGCAGCTTGAGGGGCTTTAATGAAAAACTGTTTTTT.